Following are 20 T cell receptor beta chains from one sample sequenced in a study of T cells in Graves' hyperthyroidism and ophthalmopathy. Amplification targeted TCR beta CDR3 regions from RNA transcripts. The TCR CDR3 first-round RT-PCR relied on the HTBI primer set. TCRdb re-called the multiplex PCR reads with MiXCR, one entry per CDR3 protein. The profile shows fewer than 550,000 distinct CDR3 sequences, around 16% of them singletons. What was sequenced was blood. All receptors come from a woman under 30 with Graves' hyperthyroidism.

The V call is TRBV13, the J call TRBJ2-7; 9 bases fit TRBD1. The J segment lost 5 bases and the V segment lost 2 bases, leaving 10 bases of the junction unmatched. CDR3 size: 16 residues. The germline V gene has CDR1 PRHDT and CDR2 FYEKMQ (reference sequence). The CDR3, as DNA: TGTGCCAGCAGCTTAAGTCGGGGGACAGGGCCCCACGAGCAGTACTTC. Residues: CASSLSRGTGPHEQYF.

The chain recombines TRBV12-3 or TRBV12-4 with TRBJ2-1, with D possibly being TRBD2 (6 bases). Between the trimmed V and J ends, which lost 10 bases and 8 bases, there was a span of 18 bases. This CDR3 is 13 amino acids long. The CDR3 DNA reads TGTGCCACCACCGAGGAGGGGCGTGATGAGCAGTTCTTC. Translated: CATTEEGRDEQFF.

Many counts were recorded for this clonotype. The chain joins TRBV6-2 or TRBV6-3 to TRBJ2-5, with D possibly matching TRBD1 (6 bases). Germline V CDR1 and CDR2: MNHEY, SVGEGT. This CDR3 region has 16 residues. V gave up 2 bases and J gave up 1 base, with 14 bases separating them. CDR3 protein: CASSYPRGSLQETQYF. CDR3 nucleotide sequence: TGTGCCAGCAGTTACCCGAGGGGGAGCCTCCAAGAGACCCAGTACTTC.

This clonotype was seen more than once but under ten times. The chain recombines TRBV27 with TRBJ2-7; possible D gene TRBD1, 5 bases. Between the trimmed V and J ends, which lost 5 bases and 3 bases, there was a span of 14 bases. The CDR3 sequence is 14 residues long. Germline V gene sequence: CDR1 MNHEY, CDR2 SMNVEV (reference sequence). The CDR3: CASSLKAQGYEQYF. The CDR3 DNA sequence: TGTGCCAGCAGTCTAAAAGCCCAGGGCTACGAGCAGTACTTC.

This clonotype was detected only a few times. V and J are TRBV29-1 and TRBJ2-1, with a weak D call TRBD2 (5 bases). Trimming removed 5 bases at V and 3 bases at J, with 23 bases between. This CDR3 region has 17 residues. Germline CDR1 is SQVTM and CDR2 is ANQGSEA. The chain's CDR3 is CSVKRGQAILLYNEQFF. The CDR3 DNA reads as TGCAGCGTTAAGAGAGGGCAGGCTATCTTACTCTACAATGAGCAGTTCTTC.

This clonotype turned up a few times. The rearrangement uses TRBV5-1 and TRBJ2-5; TRBD2 aligns across 16 bases. Germline V gives CDR1 SGHRS, CDR2 YFSETQ. V shed 4 bases, J shed 4 bases, and the junction held 7 bases outside the gene matches. This CDR3 comprises 17 residues. CDR3 DNA sequence: TGCGCCAGCAGCCCGCCGGGACTAGCGGGGGGGCGAGAGACCCAGTACTTC. Its protein is CASSPPGLAGGRETQYF.

This clonotype came up many times. This chain connects TRBV5-5 to TRBJ2-7; 7 nucleotides line up with TRBD1. Germline CDR1 SGHKS, CDR2 YYEKEE (reference sequence). The CDR3 contains 14 residues. V lost 2 bases to trimming and J lost 2 bases; unmatched junction nucleotides: 4. The CDR3 coding sequence is TGTGCCAGCAGCTTTTCCGGGACAGCCTACGAGCAGTACTTC. The encoded protein is CASSFSGTAYEQYF.

This clonotype showed up many times. This sequence joins TRBV27 and TRBJ2-7, with TRBD2 identical over 14 bases. The CDR3 is made up of 18 amino acids. Germline-derived CDR1 and CDR2 are MNHEY and SMNVEV (reference sequence). The ends lost 0 bases at V and 1 base at J; junction bases unmatched: 5. CDR3 coding DNA: TGTGCCAGCAGTTTATCTCGGGGACTAGCGGGAGTATCCTACGAGCAGTACTTC. Protein sequence: CASSLSRGLAGVSYEQYF.

At least ten counts were recorded for this clonotype. The V and J genes are TRBV12-3 or TRBV12-4 and TRBJ2-3, with D possibly being TRBD1 or TRBD2 (5 bases each). V lost 2 bases to trimming and J lost 1 base, with 7 bases between them. This CDR3 comprises 14 residues. Here the CDR3 reads CASSLWDGTDTQYF. In DNA form, the CDR3 reads TGTGCCAGCAGTTTATGGGACGGCACAGATACGCAGTATTTT.

The gene calls are TRBV9 and TRBJ2-3, with TRBD1 identical over 7 bases. The CDR3 runs 15 residues. V lost 0 bases to trimming and J lost 2 bases; unmatched junction nucleotides: 3. CDR1 is SGDLS, CDR2 YYNGEE, per germline. The CDR3 sequence is CASSVEGANTDTQYF. The CDR3 nucleotides read TGTGCCAGCAGCGTAGAGGGGGCCAACACAGATACGCAGTATTTT.

This clonotype was seen more than once but under ten times. The chain carries TRBV20-1 and TRBJ2-5; no reliable D call. Germline loops: CDR1 DFQATT, CDR2 SNEGSKA (reference sequence). The length of the CDR3 is 13 residues. Deletions cut 0 bases from V and 7 bases from J, with 12 bases between. The CDR3 spells CSARDYSPGTQYF. CDR3 nucleotide sequence: TGCAGTGCTAGAGATTACTCTCCAGGGACCCAGTACTTC.

This clonotype came up a few times. V usage is TRBV28 and J usage is TRBJ1-5; 7 bases fit TRBD1. The ends lost 4 bases at V and 6 bases at J; junction bases unmatched: 18. This CDR3 is built from 18 residues. The germline gives CDR1 MDHEN, CDR2 SYDVKM. CDR3 in amino acids: CASSYPSRQGRRGQPQHF. CDR3 bases: TGTGCCAGCAGTTATCCCTCCCGACAGGGCCGAAGAGGTCAGCCCCAGCATTTT. The whole variable domain, filled in from reference TRBV28 and TRBJ1-5, reads DVKVTQSSRYLVKRTGEKVFLECVQDMDHENMFWYRQDPGLGLRLIYFSYDVKMKEKGDIPEGYSVSREKKERFSLILESASTNQTSMYLCASSYPSRQGRRGQPQHFGDGTRLSIL.

This clonotype appeared many times. The chain has TRBV3-1 and TRBJ1-4, with D possibly matching TRBD1 (6 bases). Trimming took off 2 bases at V and 11 bases at J, with 12 bases between the two ends. From germline, CDR1 is LGHDT and CDR2 YNNKEL (reference sequence). The CDR3 length is 13 residues. The CDR3 DNA sequence: TGTGCCAGCAGCCAAAGGGCAGGGGCTAAACTGTTTTTT. It is translated as CASSQRAGAKLFF.

This sequence joins TRBV19 and TRBJ2-3; tentative D call: TRBD1 (6 bases). Germline V gene sequence: CDR1 LNHDA, CDR2 SQIVND (reference sequence). V lost 5 bases, J lost 3 bases, and 12 bases lay in between. The CDR3 contains 14 residues. CDR3 protein: CASSDRSRTDTQYF. CDR3 sequence (DNA): TGTGCCAGTAGTGACAGGAGCCGAACAGATACGCAGTATTTT.

In its sample, this clonotype was seen many times. The chain links TRBV12-3 or TRBV12-4 to TRBJ2-7, with TRBD2 matching over 8 bases. The ends lost 7 bases at V and 0 bases at J; junction bases unmatched: 5. The CDR3 runs 14 residues. CDR3 DNA sequence: TGTGCCAGCACCCGAAGCGGGAGCTCCTACGAGCAGTACTTC. This codes for CASTRSGSSYEQYF.

This clonotype was seen many times. J is TRBJ1-1 and V is TRBV2, with no clear D. Trimming took 5 bases from V and 0 from J, leaving 16 bases between them. The CDR3 has 16 amino acids. From germline, CDR1 is SNHLY and CDR2 FYNNEI. CDR3 region: CASSLERHLLNTEAFF. CDR3 coding DNA: TGTGCCAGCAGTTTAGAGAGGCACCTCTTGAACACTGAAGCTTTCTTT. Full variable domain (missing parts from reference TRBV2 and TRBJ1-1): EPEVTQTPSHQVTQMGQEVILRCVPISNHLYFYWYRQILGQKVEFLVSFYNNEISEKSEIFDDQFSVERPDGSNFTLKIRSTKLEDSAMYFCASSLERHLLNTEAFFGQGTRLTVV.

This clonotype was seen repeatedly, ten times or more. The chain recombines TRBV6-9 with TRBJ1-1, with D tentatively TRBD1 (5 bases). Germline CDR1 reads MNHGY; CDR2 reads SVAAGI. This CDR3 is 17 amino acids long. V was cut by 2 bases and J by 0 bases, with 16 bases left in between. As DNA, the CDR3 is TGTGCCAGCAGTTATCCACCACGGGGACGGTTGAACACTGAAGCTTTCTTT. This codes for CASSYPPRGRLNTEAFF.

This clonotype was observed a handful of times. V usage is TRBV15 and J usage is TRBJ2-5; maybe TRBD2 (5 bases). This CDR3 comprises 15 residues. Germline assignment: CDR1 LNHNV and CDR2 YYDKDF (reference sequence). Trimming cost V 0 bases and J 3 bases, with 11 bases left between them. CDR3 DNA sequence: TGTGCCACCAGCAGAGAATACCGAGGGAAAGAGACCCAGTACTTC. Residues: CATSREYRGKETQYF.

DNA of the CDR3: TGCAGCGCCCAAGGGGGGGTAAGTCAGCCCCAGCATTTT. This sequence encodes CSAQGGVSQPQHF. The chain couples TRBV29-1 to TRBJ1-5, with TRBD1 as a possible D gene (6 bases). The CDR3 extends over 13 amino acids. With 7 bases removed from V and 6 bases from J, the gap between germline ends came to 16 bases. The germline CDR1 and CDR2 sequences are SQVTM and ANQGSEA. Together with reference TRBV29-1 and TRBJ1-5, the CDR3 gives the full variable domain: SAVISQKPSRDICQRGTSLTIQCQVDSQVTMMFWYRQQPGQSLTLIATANQGSEATYESGFVIDKFPISRPNLTFSTLTVSNMSPEDSSIYLCSAQGGVSQPQHFGDGTRLSIL.

The chain carries TRBV6-2 or TRBV6-3 and TRBJ1-1, with D perhaps matching TRBD1 (5 bases). Trimming cost V 5 bases and J 6 bases, with 13 bases left between them. Germline CDR1 and CDR2: MNHEY and SVGEGT. The CDR3 is 13 residues long. The CDR3 bases are TGTGCCAGCAGTAGAGGGACGATCGCTGAAGCTTTCTTT. This translates into CASSRGTIAEAFF.